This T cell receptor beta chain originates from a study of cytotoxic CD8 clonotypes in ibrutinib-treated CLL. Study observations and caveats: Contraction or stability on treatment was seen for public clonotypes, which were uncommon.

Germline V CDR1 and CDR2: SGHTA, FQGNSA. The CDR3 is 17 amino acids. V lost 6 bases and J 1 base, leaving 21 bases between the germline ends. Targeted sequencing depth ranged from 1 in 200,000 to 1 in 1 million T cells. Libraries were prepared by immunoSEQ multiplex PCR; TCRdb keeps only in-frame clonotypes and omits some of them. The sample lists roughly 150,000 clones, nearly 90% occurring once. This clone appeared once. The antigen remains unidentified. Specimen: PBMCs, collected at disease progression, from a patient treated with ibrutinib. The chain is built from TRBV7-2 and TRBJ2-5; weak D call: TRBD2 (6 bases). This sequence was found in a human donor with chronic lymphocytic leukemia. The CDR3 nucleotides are TGTGCCAGCAGACCTGGGCGGGGTTCGGCTTTCCAAGAGACCCAGTACTTC. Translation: CASRPGRGSAFQETQYF.